This T cell receptor beta chain was captured in a study of T cell repertoires in cytomegalovirus infection (dated by TCRdb to between 2018 and 2021). About the study as a whole: Donor HLA type was relevant to the analysis, because carriage of CMV infection together with the matching HLA type was indicated by public TCR beta signatures.

This clonotype has only a few counts. Its specific antigen is unknown. The record has no base qualities; no much larger clone is one base away. Study-level results and caveats: The ex vivo response was dominated by HLA-C-restricted CMV-specific TCR beta clonotypes, which also provided the single most frequent clonotype in two of eight donors. Cumulative frequency of public TCR beta family members discriminated carriers of CMV infection plus the relevant HLA type in this cohort and an independent approximately 370-donor cohort.

Sequencing was carried out with an Illumina HiSeq 1500. The public reads were quality trimmed at Q25 with fastp and then assembled into clones with MiXCR by TCRdb, keeping productive beta chains. Merged by CDR3 protein, the rows form single entries marked with the most common genes and DNA. Within this sample are approximately 150,000 distinct CDR3 sequences, with more than 15% of them counted one time only. The top ten clones comprise about 19% of the sample. This clonotype was obtained from a human donor in good health (CMV status not recorded). Some clones in this sample may be carry-over from other donors' samples. The sample consisted of CD8+ T cells from PBMCs.

The CDR3 here reads CASIPRSLRQFF. Read as DNA, the sequence is TGTGCCAGCATCCCGAGGAGTCTTCGGCAGTTCTTC. Recombination joined TRBV12-3 or TRBV12-4 with TRBJ2-1; the D gene assignment is ambiguous. V was cut back by 7 bases and J by 12 bases, leaving a gap of 16 bases between them. Taken from cysteine to phenylalanine, the CDR3 has 12 residues. Only CDR3 DNA remains: 36 bases, in frame from the first base.